A single T cell receptor beta chain is shown here with its context. Antigen unknown. V shed 2 bases and J shed 5 bases, with 9 bases lying between them. This CDR3 region has 13 residues. Looked up from germline, CDR1 is SGHAT and CDR2 is FQNNGV. Sequencing used immunoSEQ multiplex PCR; TCRdb keeps in-frame clones, though not all of them. This sample yields about 130,000 clones, of which over 85% are seen a single time; approximately 0.85% belongs to the top ten. The data are from a study of T cell responses to AZD1222 COVID-19 vaccine. Study results and caveats: The study sampled repertoires only after the peak T cell response. With dominance at 160-218 and 743-854, vaccine-associated CD4 TCRs spanned spike. With two AZD1222 doses given, Spike-specific TCR breadth and depth both rose.

The starting material was peripheral blood, obtained on day 0 of AZD1222 vaccination. The origin of this receptor is an adult in good health. The rearrangement links TRBV11-2 to TRBJ2-5; D is unclear. For the CDR3, the DNA is TGTGCCAGCAGCTTAAAACTCAGGGAGACCCAGTACTTC. It is translated as CASSLKLRETQYF.